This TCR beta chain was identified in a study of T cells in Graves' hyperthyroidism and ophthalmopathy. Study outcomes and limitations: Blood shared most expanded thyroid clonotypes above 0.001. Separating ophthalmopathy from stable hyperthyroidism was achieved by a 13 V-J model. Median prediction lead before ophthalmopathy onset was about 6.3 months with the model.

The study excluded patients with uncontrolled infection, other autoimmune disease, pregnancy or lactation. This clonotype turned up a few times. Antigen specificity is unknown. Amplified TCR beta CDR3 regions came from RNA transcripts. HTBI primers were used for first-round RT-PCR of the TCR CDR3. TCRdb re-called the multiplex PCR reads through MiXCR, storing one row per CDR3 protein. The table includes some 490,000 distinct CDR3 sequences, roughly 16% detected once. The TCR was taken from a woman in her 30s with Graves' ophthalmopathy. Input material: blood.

The CDR3 nucleotides read TGTGCCAGCAGTCGGACAGGGACGTCCTATGGCTACACCTTC. Its translation: CASSRTGTSYGYTF. The J gene is TRBJ1-2, the V gene TRBV6-2 or TRBV6-3; 8 bases line up with TRBD1. CDR1 and CDR2 from the germline V gene are MNHEY and SVGEGT. Trimming cost V 5 bases and J 4 bases; bases outside gene matches: 6. CDR3 length: 14 residues.